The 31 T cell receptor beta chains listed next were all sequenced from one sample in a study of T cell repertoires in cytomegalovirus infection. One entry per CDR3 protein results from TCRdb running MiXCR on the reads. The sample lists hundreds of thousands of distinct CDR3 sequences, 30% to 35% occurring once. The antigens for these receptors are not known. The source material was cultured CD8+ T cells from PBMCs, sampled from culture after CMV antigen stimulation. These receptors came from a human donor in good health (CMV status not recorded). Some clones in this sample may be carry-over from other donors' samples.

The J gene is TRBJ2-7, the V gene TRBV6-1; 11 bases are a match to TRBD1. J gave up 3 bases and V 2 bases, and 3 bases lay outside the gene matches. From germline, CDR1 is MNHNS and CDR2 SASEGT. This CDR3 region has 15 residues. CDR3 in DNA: TGTGCCAGCAGTGAATGGACAGGGGGCGTCTACGAGCAGTACTTC. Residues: CASSEWTGGVYEQYF.

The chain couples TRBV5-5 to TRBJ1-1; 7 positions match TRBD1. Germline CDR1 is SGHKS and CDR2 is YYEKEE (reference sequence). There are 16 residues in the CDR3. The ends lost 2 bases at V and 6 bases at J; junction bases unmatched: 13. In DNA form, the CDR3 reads TGTGCCAGCAGCTTCCCACCGACAGGGAGGGTCCCTGAAGCTTTCTTT. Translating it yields CASSFPPTGRVPEAFF.

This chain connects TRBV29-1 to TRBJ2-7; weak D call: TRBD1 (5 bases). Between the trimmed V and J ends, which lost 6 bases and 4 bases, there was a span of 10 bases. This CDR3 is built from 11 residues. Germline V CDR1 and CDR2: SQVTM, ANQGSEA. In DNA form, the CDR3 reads TGCAGCGTCGGAGACAGTTACGAGCAGTACGTC. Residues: CSVGDSYEQYV.

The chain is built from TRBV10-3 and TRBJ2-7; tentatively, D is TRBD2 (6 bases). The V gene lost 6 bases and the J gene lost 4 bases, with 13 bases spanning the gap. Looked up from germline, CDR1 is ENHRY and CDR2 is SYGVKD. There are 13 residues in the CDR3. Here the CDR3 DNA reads TGTGCCATCAGGGGAGGTCTGGGTTACGAGCAGTACTTC. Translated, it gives CAIRGGLGYEQYF.

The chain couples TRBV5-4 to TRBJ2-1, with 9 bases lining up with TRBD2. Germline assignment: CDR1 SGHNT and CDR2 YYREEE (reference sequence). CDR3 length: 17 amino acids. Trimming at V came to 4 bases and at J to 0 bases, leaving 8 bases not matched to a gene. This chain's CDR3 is CASSLGAGGPSYNEQFF. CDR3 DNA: TGTGCCAGCAGCCTGGGGGCGGGGGGGCCCTCCTACAATGAGCAGTTCTTC.

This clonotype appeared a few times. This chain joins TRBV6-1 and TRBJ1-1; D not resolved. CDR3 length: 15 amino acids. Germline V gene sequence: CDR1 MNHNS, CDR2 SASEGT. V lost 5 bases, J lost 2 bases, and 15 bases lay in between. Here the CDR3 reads CASSKEGIGNTEAFF. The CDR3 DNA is TGTGCCAGCAGTAAAGAGGGCATAGGCAACACTGAAGCTTTCTTT.

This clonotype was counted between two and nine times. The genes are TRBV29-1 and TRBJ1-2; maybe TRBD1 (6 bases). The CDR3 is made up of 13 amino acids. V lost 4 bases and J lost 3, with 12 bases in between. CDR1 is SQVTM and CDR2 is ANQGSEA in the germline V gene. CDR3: CSVGNRVDYGYTF. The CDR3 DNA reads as TGCAGCGTTGGAAACAGGGTGGACTATGGCTACACCTTC.

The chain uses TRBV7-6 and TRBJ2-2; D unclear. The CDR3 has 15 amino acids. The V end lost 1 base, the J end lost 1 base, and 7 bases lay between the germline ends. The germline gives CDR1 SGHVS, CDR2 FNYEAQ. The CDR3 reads CASSLVRMNTGELFF. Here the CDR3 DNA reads TGTGCCAGCAGCTTAGTCAGGATGAACACCGGGGAGCTGTTTTTT.

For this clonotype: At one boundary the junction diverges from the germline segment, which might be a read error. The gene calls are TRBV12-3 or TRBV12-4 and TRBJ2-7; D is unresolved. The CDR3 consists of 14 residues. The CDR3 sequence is CTSSLFGFGYEQYF. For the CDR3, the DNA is TGTACCAGCAGTTTATTCGGCTTCGGCTACGAGCAGTACTTC.

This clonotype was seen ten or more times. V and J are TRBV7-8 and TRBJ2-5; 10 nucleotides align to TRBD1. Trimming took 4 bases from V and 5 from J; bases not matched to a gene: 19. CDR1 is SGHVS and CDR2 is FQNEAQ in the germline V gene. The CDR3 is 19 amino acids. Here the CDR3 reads CASSSPGTGDLGPLETQYF. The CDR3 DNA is TGTGCCAGCAGCTCCCCCGGGACAGGGGATTTAGGTCCGTTGGAGACCCAGTACTTC.

CDR3 sequence reads: CASSPLLAGGQDEQFF. The CDR3 coding sequence is TGTGCCAGCAGCCCCCTCCTAGCGGGGGGCCAGGATGAGCAGTTCTTC. The J gene is TRBJ2-1, the V gene TRBV11-1, with TRBD2 identical over 11 bases. V was clipped by 5 bases and J by 8 bases; unmatched bases: 11. The CDR3 runs 16 residues. CDR1 is SGHAT and CDR2 is FQDESV in the germline V gene (reference sequence).

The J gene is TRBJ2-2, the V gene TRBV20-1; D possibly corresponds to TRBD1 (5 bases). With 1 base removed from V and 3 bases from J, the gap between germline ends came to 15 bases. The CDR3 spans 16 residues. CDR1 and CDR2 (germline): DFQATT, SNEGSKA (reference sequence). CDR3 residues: CSARAPPRQYTGELFF. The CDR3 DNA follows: TGCAGTGCTAGAGCCCCTCCCCGACAGTACACCGGGGAGCTGTTTTTT.

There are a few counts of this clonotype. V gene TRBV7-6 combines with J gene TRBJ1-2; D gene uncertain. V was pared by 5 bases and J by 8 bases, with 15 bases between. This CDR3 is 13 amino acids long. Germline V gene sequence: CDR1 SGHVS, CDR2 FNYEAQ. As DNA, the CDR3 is TGTGCCAGCAGCCCAGAAGGACGCGCGGGCTACACCTTC. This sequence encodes CASSPEGRAGYTF.

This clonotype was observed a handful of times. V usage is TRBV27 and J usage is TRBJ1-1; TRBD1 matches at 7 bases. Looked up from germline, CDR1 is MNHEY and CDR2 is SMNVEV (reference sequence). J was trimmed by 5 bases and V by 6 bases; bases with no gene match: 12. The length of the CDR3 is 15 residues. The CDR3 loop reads CASRQATGSGTEAFF. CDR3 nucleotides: TGTGCCAGCAGGCAAGCGACAGGGTCGGGGACTGAAGCTTTCTTT.

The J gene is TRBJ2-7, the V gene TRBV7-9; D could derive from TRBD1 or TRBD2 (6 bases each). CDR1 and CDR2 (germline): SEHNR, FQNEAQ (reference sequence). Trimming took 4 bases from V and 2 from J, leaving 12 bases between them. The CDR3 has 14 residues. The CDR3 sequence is CASSYRDSPYEQYF. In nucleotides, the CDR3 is TGTGCCAGCAGCTACAGGGACTCTCCCTACGAGCAGTACTTC.

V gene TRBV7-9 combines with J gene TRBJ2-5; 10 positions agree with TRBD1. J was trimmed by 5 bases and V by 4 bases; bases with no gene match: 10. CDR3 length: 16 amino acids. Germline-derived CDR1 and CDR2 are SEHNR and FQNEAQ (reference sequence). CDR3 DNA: TGTGCCAGCAGCTCCAGACAGGGGGCAGGTTTGGAGACCCAGTACTTC. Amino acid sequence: CASSSRQGAGLETQYF. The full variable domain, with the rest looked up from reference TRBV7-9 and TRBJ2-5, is DTGVSQNPRHKITKRGQNVTFRCDPISEHNRLYWYRQTLGQGPEFLTYFQNEAQLEKSRLLSDRFSAERPKGSFSTLEIQRTEQGDSAMYLCASSSRQGAGLETQYFGPGTRLLVL.

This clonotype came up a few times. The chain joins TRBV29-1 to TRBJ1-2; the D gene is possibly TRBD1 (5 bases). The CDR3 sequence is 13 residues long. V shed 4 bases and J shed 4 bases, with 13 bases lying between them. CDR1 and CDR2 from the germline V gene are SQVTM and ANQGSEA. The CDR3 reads CSVVAGYGYGYTF. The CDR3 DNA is TGCAGCGTTGTGGCAGGGTACGGCTATGGCTACACCTTC.

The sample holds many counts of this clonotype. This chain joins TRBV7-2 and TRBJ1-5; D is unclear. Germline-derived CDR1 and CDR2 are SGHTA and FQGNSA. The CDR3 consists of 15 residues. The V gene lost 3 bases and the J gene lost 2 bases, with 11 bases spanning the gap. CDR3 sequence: CASSFTAQGNQPQHF. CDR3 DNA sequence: TGTGCCAGCAGCTTTACAGCCCAAGGCAATCAGCCCCAGCATTTT.

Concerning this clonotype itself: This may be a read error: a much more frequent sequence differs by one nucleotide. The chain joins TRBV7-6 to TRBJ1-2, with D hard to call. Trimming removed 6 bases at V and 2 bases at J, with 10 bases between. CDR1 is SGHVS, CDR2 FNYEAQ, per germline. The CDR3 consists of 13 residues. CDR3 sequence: CASRLNKNYGYTF. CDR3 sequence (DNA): TGTGCCAGCAGATTAAACAAAAACTATGGCTACACCTTC.

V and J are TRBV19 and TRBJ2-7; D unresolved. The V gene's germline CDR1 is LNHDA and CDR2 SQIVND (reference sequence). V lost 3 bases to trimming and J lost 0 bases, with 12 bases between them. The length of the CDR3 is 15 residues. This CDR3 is CASSIFSGPSYEQYF. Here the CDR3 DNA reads TGTGCCAGTAGTATTTTTAGTGGACCCTCCTACGAGCAGTACTTC.

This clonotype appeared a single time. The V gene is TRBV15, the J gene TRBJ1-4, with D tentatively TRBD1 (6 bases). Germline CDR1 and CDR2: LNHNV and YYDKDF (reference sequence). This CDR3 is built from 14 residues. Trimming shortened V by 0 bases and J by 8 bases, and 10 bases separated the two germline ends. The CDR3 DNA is TGTGCCACCAGCAGAGACAGGGGAGACGAAAAACTGTTTTTT. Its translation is CATSRDRGDEKLFF. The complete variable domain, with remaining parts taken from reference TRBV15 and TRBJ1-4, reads DAMVIQNPRYQVTQFGKPVTLSCSQTLNHNVMYWYQQKSSQAPKLLFHYYDKDFNNEADTPDNFQSRRPNTSFCFLDIRSPGLGDTAMYLCATSRDRGDEKLFFGSGTQLSVL.

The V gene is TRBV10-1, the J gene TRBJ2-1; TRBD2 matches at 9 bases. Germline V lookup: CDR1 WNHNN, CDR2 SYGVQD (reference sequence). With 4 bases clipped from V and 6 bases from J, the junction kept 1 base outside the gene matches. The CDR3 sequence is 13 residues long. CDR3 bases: TGCGCCAGCAGTGGACTAGCGGTCAATGAGCAGTTCTTC. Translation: CASSGLAVNEQFF.

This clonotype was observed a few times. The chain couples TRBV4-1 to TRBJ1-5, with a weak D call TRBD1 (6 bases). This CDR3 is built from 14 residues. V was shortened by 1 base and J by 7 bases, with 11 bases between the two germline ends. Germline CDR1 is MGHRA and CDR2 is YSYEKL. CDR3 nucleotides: TGCGCCAGCAGCCAAGCACTTACAGGGCAGCCCCAGCATTTT. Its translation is CASSQALTGQPQHF.

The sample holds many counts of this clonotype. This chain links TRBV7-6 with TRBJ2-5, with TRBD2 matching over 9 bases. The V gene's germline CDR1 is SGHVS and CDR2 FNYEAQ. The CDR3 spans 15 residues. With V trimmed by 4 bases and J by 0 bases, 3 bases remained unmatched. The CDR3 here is CASSSGTSYQETQYF. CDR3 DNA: TGTGCCAGCAGCTCGGGGACTAGCTACCAAGAGACCCAGTACTTC.

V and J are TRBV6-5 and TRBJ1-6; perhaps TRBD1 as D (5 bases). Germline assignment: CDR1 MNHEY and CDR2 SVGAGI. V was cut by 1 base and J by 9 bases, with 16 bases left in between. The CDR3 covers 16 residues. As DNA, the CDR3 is TGTGCCAGCAGTTACTGGGGGGGTCCCCGGGTTTCACCCCTCCACTTT. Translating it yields CASSYWGGPRVSPLHF.

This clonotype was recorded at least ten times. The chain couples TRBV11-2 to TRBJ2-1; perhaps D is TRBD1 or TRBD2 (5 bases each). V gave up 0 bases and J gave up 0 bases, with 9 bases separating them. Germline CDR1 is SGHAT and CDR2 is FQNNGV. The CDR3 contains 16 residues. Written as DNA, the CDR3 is TGTGCCAGCAGCTTAGAATGGGGGATCTCCTACAATGAGCAGTTCTTC. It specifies CASSLEWGISYNEQFF.

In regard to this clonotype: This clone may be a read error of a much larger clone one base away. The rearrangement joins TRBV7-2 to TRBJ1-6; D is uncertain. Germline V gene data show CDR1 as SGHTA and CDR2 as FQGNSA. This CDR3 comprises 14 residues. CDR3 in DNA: TGTGCCAGCAGCCCTCTACAGATTAATCCACCCCTCCACTTT. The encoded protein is CASSPLQINPPLHF.

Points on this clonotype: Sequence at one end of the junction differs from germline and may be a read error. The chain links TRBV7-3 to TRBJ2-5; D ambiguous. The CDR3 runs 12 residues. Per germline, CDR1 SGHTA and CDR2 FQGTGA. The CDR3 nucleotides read TGTGCCAACAGCTTCTTAGGAGAGACCCAGTACTTC. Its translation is CANSFLGETQYF.

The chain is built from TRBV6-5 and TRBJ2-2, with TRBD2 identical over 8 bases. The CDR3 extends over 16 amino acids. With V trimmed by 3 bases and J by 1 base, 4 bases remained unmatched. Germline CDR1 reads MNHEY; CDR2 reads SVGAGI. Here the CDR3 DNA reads TGTGCCAGCAGTTATAAGCTAGCGGGGAACACCGGGGAGCTGTTTTTT. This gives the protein CASSYKLAGNTGELFF.

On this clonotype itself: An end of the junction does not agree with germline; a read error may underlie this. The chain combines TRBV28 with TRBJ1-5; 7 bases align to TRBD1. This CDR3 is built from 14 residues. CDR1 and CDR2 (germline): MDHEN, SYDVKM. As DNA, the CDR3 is TGTGCCAGCAGTTTATTGCAGGGGGATCAGTCCCAGCATTTT. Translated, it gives CASSLLQGDQSQHF.

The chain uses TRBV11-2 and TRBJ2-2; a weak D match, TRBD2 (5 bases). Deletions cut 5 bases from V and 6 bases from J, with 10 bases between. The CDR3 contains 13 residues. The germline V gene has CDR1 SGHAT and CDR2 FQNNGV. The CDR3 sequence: CASSTSPSGELFF. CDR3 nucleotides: TGTGCCAGCAGCACTAGTCCGTCCGGGGAGCTGTTTTTT. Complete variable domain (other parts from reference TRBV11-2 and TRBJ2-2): EAGVAQSPRYKIIEKRQSVAFWCNPISGHATLYWYQQILGQGPKLLIQFQNNGVVDDSQLPKDRFSAERLKGVDSTLKIQPAKLEDSAVYLCASSTSPSGELFFGEGSRLTVL.